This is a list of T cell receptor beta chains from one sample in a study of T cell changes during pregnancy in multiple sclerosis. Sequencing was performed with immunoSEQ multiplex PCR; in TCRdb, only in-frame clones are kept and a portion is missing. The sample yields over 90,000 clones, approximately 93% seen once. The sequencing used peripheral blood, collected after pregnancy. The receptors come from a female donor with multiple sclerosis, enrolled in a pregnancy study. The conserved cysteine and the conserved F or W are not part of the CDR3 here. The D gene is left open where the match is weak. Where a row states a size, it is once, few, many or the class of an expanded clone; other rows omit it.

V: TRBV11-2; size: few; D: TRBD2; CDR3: ASSLGGGSLTDTQY
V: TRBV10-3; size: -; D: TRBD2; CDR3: AIGGLAGVEQF
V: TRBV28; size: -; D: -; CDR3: ASSLLEGEGYGYT
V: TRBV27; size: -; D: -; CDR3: ASSLWGDPSSGANVLT
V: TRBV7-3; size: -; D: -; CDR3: ASSYQDSNQPQH
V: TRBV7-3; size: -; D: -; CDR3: ASSLTYSGELSTDTQY
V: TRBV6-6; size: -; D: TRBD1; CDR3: ASSATGGMNTEAF
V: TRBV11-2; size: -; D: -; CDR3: ASSLDPSGGYEQY
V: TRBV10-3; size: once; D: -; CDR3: AISEGPGHLPPYEQY
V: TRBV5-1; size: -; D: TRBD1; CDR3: ASSPRTGRDGYT
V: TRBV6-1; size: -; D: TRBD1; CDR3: ASSDGQALRFREQY
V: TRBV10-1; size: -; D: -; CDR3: ASAASAAYEQY
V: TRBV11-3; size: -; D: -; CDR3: ASSLRSFHEQF
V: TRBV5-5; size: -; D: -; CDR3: ASSLGRGGGANVLT
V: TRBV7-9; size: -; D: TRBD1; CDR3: ASSHPRQGGNTEAF